The clone carrying this T cell receptor beta chain was counted ten times or more. The sample originates from a study of T cells in Graves' hyperthyroidism and ophthalmopathy. The investigators amplified TCR beta CDR3 regions from RNA transcripts. In the first-round RT-PCR of the TCR CDR3, the HTBI primer set was used. TCRdb analysed the multiplex PCR reads with MiXCR anew, one entry per CDR3 protein. Among fewer than 650,000 distinct CDR3 sequences listed, approximately 14% were seen once. Diagnosing involved the use of clinical symptoms, serum thyroxine and TRAb, thyroid ultrasound and orbital computed tomography. The CDR3 has 13 amino acids. The germline CDR1 and CDR2 sequences are LGHDT and YNNKEL (reference sequence). The V and J ends lost 1 base and 5 bases respectively, with 7 bases between them.

The sample comprised blood. V usage is TRBV3-1 and J usage is TRBJ2-3; D is perhaps TRBD1 (5 bases). The sequence was obtained from a woman aged 40 to 50 with Graves' hyperthyroidism. The CDR3: CASSQARGDTQYF. CDR3 nucleotides: TGTGCCAGCAGCCAAGCAAGGGGAGATACGCAGTATTTT.